There are a few counts of the clone carrying this TCR beta chain. Its antigen is not known. This may be a read error, as it is one base from a much larger clone. V trimming: 1 base; J trimming: 6 bases; junction bases outside the gene matches: 6. This CDR3 contains 16 residues. Germline V gene data show CDR1 as LNHDA and CDR2 as SQIVND (reference sequence). These data are taken from a study of breast tumors, draining lymph nodes, adjacent tissues. General study results and limits: Most tumor T cells seemingly derive from lymph node, then expand in tumor. Luminal-like breast cancer showed significantly higher tumor–nontumor repertoire similarity than basal-like. Compared with lymph nodes, tumors were less diverse; compared with nontumor tissue, more.

Axillary draining lymph nodes of breast cancer patients supplied the node samples. TCRdb re-analysed the multiplex PCR reads in MiXCR, keeping a single row per CDR3 protein. This sample yields 200,000 to 250,000 distinct CDR3 sequences, of which 32% are seen a single time; more than 1.3% belongs to the top ten. The sequencing sample was made of axillary lymph node tissue. This sequence originates from a female donor with breast cancer. Some clones in this sample may be carry-over from other donors' samples. The J gene is TRBJ2-1, the V gene TRBV19, with 10 bases aligning to TRBD2. The DNA for the CDR3 is TGTGCCAGTAGTATAGTCGGACTAGCGGACTGCAATGAGCAGTTCTTC. Amino acids: CASSIVGLADCNEQFF.